The 14 T cell receptor beta chains listed next were all sequenced from one sample in a study of OX40 agonist ivuxolimab in advanced cancers. Sequenced by immunoSEQ multiplex PCR; TCRdb stores in-frame clones only, minus some. This table holds thousands of clones, almost 90% found once. The input for sequencing was CD4+ or CD8+ T cells sorted from blood, taken in a trial of the OX40 agonist ivuxolimab. The receptors were gathered from an adult with an advanced solid tumor such as melanoma, head and neck, liver or kidney cancer.

The chain combines TRBV6-1 with TRBJ2-5, with TRBD2 matching over 8 bases. The V and J ends lost 1 base and 5 bases, in that order; junction bases with no gene match: 9. CDR1 and CDR2 (germline): MNHNS, SASEGT. This CDR3 has 16 residues. CDR3 coding DNA: TGTGCCAGCAGTGAAGGGACTAGCTGGGAGGGGGAGACCCAGTACTTC. Its protein product is CASSEGTSWEGETQYF.

The V call is TRBV5-1, the J call TRBJ2-2, with TRBD1 matching 8 bases. This CDR3 region has 16 residues. The J segment lost 1 base and the V segment lost 6 bases, leaving 8 bases of the junction unmatched. The V gene's germline CDR1 is SGHRS and CDR2 YFSETQ. CDR3: CASTPAGTGNTGELFF. The CDR3 bases are TGCGCCAGCACCCCGGCCGGGACAGGGAACACCGGGGAGCTGTTTTTT.

This chain connects TRBV28 to TRBJ1-2; TRBD1 might be the D (5 bases). Looked up from germline, CDR1 is MDHEN and CDR2 is SYDVKM. The CDR3 length is 15 residues. V was clipped by 3 bases and J by 4 bases, with 15 bases between them. The CDR3 spells CASSLGGESGYGYTF. The CDR3 coding sequence is TGTGCCAGCAGTTTGGGAGGGGAATCGGGCTATGGCTACACCTTC.

This clone was recorded only once. V is TRBV28 and J is TRBJ2-7; a weak D match, TRBD2 (6 bases). The germline V and J ends were trimmed by 5 bases and 2 bases, with 13 bases remaining between them. The CDR3 loop spans 14 amino acids. Germline loops: CDR1 MDHEN, CDR2 SYDVKM. CDR3: CASSLREVAYEQYF. DNA for the CDR3: TGTGCCAGCAGTCTCAGGGAGGTCGCCTACGAGCAGTACTTC. Full variable domain (missing parts from reference TRBV28 and TRBJ2-7): DVKVTQSSRYLVKRTGEKVFLECVQDMDHENMFWYRQDPGLGLRLIYFSYDVKMKEKGDIPEGYSVSREKKERFSLILESASTNQTSMYLCASSLREVAYEQYFGPGTRLTVT.

The chain employs TRBV4-1 and TRBJ1-3, with D perhaps matching TRBD1 (6 bases). Germline assignment: CDR1 MGHRA and CDR2 YSYEKL. This CDR3 is 14 amino acids long. The ends were cut back, 2 bases at V and 3 bases at J, with 8 bases in the middle. The CDR3 nucleotides read TGCGCCAGCAGCCAATGGACAGTTGGAAACACCATATATTTT. Its translation is CASSQWTVGNTIYF.

The sample holds a few counts of this clone. The chain has TRBV27 and TRBJ2-3; no firm D call. V lost 5 bases and J lost 5, with 14 bases in between. Germline CDR1 and CDR2: MNHEY and SMNVEV (reference sequence). The CDR3 runs to 14 residues. CDR3 sequence: CASSPSATVDTQYF. The CDR3, as DNA: TGTGCCAGCAGTCCCTCCGCAACGGTAGATACGCAGTATTTT.

This clone has a single count. The rearrangement uses TRBV1 and TRBJ1-2; whether TRBD1, the table's D call, matches the DNA was not checked. TRBV1 is listed as a pseudogene. The CDR3 covers 14 residues. For the CDR3, the DNA is TGCACCAGCAGAGGGGTGCGAAAGACCTATGGCTACACCTTC. Translating it yields CTSRGVRKTYGYTF.

V usage is TRBV11-1 and J usage is TRBJ2-7, with 9 bases aligning to TRBD1. Germline trimming cut 5 bases from V and 1 base from J; bases unmatched to any gene: 6. The CDR3 loop spans 15 amino acids. Germline V gene data show CDR1 as SGHAT and CDR2 as FQDESV (reference sequence). CDR3 sequence: CASSPSGTGSYEQYF. As DNA, the CDR3 is TGTGCCAGCAGCCCCTCCGGGACAGGGTCCTACGAGCAGTACTTC.

The chain recombines TRBV19 with TRBJ1-5; D perhaps matches TRBD1 (6 bases). Germline loops: CDR1 LNHDA, CDR2 SQIVND (reference sequence). Trimming cost V 5 bases and J 0 bases, with 17 bases left between them. The CDR3 is 17 amino acids. CDR3 bases: TGTGCCAGTAGTTACAGGGATGGACAATATAGCAATCAGCCCCAGCATTTT. As protein: CASSYRDGQYSNQPQHF.

V usage is TRBV25-1 and J usage is TRBJ2-3, with 8 nucleotides matching TRBD1. The V gene's germline CDR1 is MGHDK and CDR2 SYGVNS. Unmatched junction bases numbered 8, after V lost 4 bases and J lost 5 bases. The CDR3 length is 15 residues. CDR3 loop: CASSVTGDRGDTQYF. The CDR3 DNA follows: TGTGCCAGCAGTGTGACAGGGGATCGTGGAGATACGCAGTATTTT.

The V call is TRBV9, the J call TRBJ1-6; D is possibly TRBD1 (6 bases). V shed 0 bases and J shed 7 bases, with 14 bases lying between them. Germline-derived CDR1 and CDR2 are SGDLS and YYNGEE. The CDR3 runs to 16 residues. The DNA of the CDR3 is TGTGCCAGCAGCGTAGCTGGGGGGCCGGGGAATTCACCCCTCCACTTT. It codes for CASSVAGGPGNSPLHF.

This chain connects TRBV5-1 to TRBJ2-2; D is uncertain. Trimming left V 6 bases short and J 1 base short, with 7 bases between. CDR1 is SGHRS, CDR2 YFSETQ, per germline. The CDR3 sequence is 13 residues long. The CDR3 nucleotides are TGCGCCAGCAAACCGGGGAACACCGGGGAGCTGTTTTTT. Translated, it gives CASKPGNTGELFF.

V is TRBV6-5 and J is TRBJ1-2; D unresolved. The CDR3 consists of 14 residues. The V gene lost 0 bases and the J gene lost 0 bases, with 5 bases spanning the gap. Germline values: CDR1 MNHEY, CDR2 SVGAGI. Here the CDR3 reads CASSYSGTNYGYTF. The CDR3, as DNA: TGTGCCAGCAGTTACTCCGGGACTAACTATGGCTACACCTTC.

The rearrangement joins TRBV28 to TRBJ2-2; D not certain. V was cut by 3 bases and J by 0 bases, with 8 bases left in between. CDR1 is MDHEN and CDR2 is SYDVKM in the germline V gene. The CDR3 spans 15 residues. The CDR3, as DNA: TGTGCCAGCAGTTTTTGGGAAACGAACACCGGGGAGCTGTTTTTT. Translation gives CASSFWETNTGELFF.